Below, one T cell receptor (beta chain) is given with its context. Its specificity is unknown. 13 Jbeta primers and 60 Vbeta primers were used for the PCR. Profiling relied on immunoSEQ multiplex PCR, and the TCRdb table lists in-frame clones only, not all of them. The sample includes about 160,000 clones, 70% to 80% of them seen just once. This sample is drawn from a study of cytomegalovirus exposure and HLA in healthy donors. Study outcomes and limitations: Analysis performed later showed TCR beta chains linked to HLA being more clonally expanded than equally common others.

The J segment lost 2 bases and the V segment lost 8 bases, leaving 5 bases of the junction unmatched. In germline, CDR1 is MNHNY, CDR2 SVGAGI (reference sequence). This CDR3 spans 14 amino acids. This chain links TRBV6-6 with TRBJ2-1; 8 bases align to TRBD2. This receptor was obtained from a female donor in good health and CMV-seronegative. The specimen sequenced was PBMCs. Here the CDR3 DNA reads TGTGCCAGCGGGTGGCGGGGGGCCTACAATGAGCAGTTCTTC. Residues: CASGWRGAYNEQFF.